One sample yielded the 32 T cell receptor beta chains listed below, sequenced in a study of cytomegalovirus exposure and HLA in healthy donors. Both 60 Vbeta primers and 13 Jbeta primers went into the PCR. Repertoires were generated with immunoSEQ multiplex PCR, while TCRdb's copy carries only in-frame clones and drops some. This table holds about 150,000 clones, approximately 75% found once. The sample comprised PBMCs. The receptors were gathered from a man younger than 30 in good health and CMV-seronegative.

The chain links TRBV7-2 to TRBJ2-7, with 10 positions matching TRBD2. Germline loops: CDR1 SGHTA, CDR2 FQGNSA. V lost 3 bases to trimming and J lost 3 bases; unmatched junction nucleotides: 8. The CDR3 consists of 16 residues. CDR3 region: CASSLQTSGRVYEQYF. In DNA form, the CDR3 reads TGTGCCAGCAGCTTGCAGACTAGCGGGCGAGTCTACGAGCAGTACTTC.

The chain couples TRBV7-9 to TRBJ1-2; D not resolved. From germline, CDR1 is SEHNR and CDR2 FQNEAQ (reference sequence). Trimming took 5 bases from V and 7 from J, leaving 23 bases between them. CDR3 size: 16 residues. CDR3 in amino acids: CASSDPLRQVRAGYTF. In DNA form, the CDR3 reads TGTGCCAGCAGCGACCCTTTACGTCAGGTGAGGGCTGGCTACACCTTC.

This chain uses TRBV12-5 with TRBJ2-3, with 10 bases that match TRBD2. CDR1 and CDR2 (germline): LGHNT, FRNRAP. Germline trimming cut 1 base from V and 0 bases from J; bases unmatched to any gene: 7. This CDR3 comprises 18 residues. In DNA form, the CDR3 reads TGTGCTAGTGGTTTGGGTAGCGGGGGGTCTACCAGCACAGATACGCAGTATTTT. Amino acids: CASGLGSGGSTSTDTQYF.

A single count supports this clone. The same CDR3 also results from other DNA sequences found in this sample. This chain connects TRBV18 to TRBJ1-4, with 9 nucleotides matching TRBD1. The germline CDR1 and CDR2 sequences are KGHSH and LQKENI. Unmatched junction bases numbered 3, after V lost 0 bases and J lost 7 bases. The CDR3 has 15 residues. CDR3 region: CASSPPGQGGEKLFF. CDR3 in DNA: TGTGCCAGCTCACCACCGGGACAGGGAGGTGAAAAACTGTTTTTT.

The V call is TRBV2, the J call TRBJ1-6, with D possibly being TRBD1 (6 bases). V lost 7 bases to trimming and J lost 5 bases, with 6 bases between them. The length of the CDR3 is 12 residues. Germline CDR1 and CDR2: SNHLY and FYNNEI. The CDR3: CASNRDNSPLHF. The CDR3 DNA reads TGTGCCAGCAACAGGGATAATTCACCCCTCCACTTT.

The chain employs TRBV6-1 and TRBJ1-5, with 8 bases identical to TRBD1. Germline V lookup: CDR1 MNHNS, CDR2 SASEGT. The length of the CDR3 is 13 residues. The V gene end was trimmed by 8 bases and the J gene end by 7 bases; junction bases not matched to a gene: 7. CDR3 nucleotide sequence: TGTGCCAGCGGAAACAGGGGGGGACAGCCCCAGCATTTT. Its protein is CASGNRGGQPQHF.

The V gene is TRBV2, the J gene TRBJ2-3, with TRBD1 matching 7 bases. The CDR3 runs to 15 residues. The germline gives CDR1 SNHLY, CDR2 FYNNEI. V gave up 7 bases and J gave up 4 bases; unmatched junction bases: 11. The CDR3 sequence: CASKVDREAADTQYF. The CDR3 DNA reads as TGTGCCAGCAAGGTCGACAGGGAAGCGGCAGATACGCAGTATTTT.

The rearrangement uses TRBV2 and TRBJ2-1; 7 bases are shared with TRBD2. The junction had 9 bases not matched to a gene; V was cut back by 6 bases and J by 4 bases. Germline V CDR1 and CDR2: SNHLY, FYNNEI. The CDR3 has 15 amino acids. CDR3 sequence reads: CASSWDREAYNEQFF. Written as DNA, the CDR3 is TGTGCCAGCAGCTGGGACCGGGAGGCATACAATGAGCAGTTCTTC.

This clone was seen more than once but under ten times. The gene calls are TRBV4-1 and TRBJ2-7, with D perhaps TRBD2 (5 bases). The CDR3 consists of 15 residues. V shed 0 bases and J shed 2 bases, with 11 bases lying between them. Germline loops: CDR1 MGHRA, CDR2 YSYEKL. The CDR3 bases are TGCGCCAGCAGCCAAGATCAACGGGGAACCTACGAGCAGTACTTC. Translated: CASSQDQRGTYEQYF.

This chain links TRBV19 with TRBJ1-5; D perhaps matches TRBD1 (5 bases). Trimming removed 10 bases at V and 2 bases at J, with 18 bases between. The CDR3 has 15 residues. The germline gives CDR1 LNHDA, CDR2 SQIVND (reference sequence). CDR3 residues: CATDQGRVGNQPQHF. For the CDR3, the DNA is TGTGCCACCGACCAGGGCCGGGTTGGCAATCAGCCCCAGCATTTT.

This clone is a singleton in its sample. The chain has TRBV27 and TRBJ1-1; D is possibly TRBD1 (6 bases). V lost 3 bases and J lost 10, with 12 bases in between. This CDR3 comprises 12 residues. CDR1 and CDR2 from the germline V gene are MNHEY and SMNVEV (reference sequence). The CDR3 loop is CASSFPTGRAFF. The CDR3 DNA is TGTGCCAGCAGTTTCCCTACAGGGAGAGCTTTCTTT.

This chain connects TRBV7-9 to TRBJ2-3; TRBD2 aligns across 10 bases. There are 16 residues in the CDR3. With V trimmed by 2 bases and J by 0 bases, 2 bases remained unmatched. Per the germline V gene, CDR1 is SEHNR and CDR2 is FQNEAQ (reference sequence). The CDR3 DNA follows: TGTGCCAGCAGCTTAACACTAGCGGGGAGCACAGATACGCAGTATTTT. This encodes CASSLTLAGSTDTQYF. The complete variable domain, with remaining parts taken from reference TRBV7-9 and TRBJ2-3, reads DTGVSQNPRHKITKRGQNVTFRCDPISEHNRLYWYRQTLGQGPEFLTYFQNEAQLEKSRLLSDRFSAERPKGSFSTLEIQRTEQGDSAMYLCASSLTLAGSTDTQYFGPGTRLTVL.

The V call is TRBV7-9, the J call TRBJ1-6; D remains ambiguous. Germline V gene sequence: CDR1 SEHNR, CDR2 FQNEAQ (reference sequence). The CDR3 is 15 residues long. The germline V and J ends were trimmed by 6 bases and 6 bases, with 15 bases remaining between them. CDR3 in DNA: TGTGCCAGCAGTCAGACACCGGATGGTAATTCACCCCTCCACTTT. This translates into CASSQTPDGNSPLHF.

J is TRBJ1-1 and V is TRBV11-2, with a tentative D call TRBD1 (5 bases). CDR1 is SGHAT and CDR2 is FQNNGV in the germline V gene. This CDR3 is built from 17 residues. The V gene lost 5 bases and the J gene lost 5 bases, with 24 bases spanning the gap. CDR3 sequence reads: CASSRTNYARGGTEAFF. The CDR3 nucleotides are TGTGCCAGCAGCCGAACTAACTACGCGCGGGGGGGGACTGAAGCTTTCTTT.

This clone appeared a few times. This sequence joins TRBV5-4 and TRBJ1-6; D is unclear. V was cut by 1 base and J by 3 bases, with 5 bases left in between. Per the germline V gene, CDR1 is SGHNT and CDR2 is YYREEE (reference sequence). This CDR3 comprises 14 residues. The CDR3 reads CASSLTDYNSPLHF. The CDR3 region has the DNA TGTGCCAGCAGCTTGACAGACTATAATTCACCCCTCCACTTT.

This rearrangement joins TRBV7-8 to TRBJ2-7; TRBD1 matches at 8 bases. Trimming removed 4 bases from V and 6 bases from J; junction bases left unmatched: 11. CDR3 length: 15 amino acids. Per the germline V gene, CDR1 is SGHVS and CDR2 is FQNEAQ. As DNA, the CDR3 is TGTGCCAGCAGCTCGGGACAGGTTGGCCACTCCGAGCAGTACGTC. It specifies CASSSGQVGHSEQYV.

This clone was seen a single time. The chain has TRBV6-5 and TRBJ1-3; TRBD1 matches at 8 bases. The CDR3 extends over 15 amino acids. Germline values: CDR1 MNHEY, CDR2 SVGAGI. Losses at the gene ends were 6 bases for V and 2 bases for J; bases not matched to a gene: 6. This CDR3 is CASSRQGSTGNTIYF. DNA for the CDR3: TGTGCCAGCAGCCGACAGGGGTCGACTGGAAACACCATATATTTT.

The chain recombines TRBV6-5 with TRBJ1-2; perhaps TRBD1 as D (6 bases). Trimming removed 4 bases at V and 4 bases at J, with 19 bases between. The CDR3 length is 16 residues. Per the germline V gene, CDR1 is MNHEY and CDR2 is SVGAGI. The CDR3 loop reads CASSSYGVAGVYGYTF. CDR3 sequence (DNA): TGTGCCAGCAGTTCCTACGGGGTGGCAGGGGTCTATGGCTACACCTTC.

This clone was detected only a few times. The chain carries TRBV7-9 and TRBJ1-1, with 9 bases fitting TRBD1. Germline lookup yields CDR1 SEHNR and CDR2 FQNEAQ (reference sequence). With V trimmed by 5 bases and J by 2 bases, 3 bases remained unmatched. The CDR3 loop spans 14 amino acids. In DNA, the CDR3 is TGTGCCAGCAGCGCACAGGGGGCCAACACTGAAGCTTTCTTT. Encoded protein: CASSAQGANTEAFF.

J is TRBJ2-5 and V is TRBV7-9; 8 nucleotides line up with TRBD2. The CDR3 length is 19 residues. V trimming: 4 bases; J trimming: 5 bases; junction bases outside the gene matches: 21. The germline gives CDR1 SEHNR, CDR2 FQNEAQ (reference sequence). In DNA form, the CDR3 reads TGTGCCAGCAGCTCCCGGGGGGGCCCCTCCGCCATCGGCGGGGAGACCCAGTACTTC. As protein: CASSSRGGPSAIGGETQYF.

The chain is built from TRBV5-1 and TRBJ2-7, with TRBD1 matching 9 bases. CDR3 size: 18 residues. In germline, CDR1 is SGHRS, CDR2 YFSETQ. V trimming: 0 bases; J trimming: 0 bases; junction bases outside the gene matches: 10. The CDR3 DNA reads TGCGCCAGCAGCTTGGTGCCTGGACAGGGGCAATACTCCTACGAGCAGTACTTC. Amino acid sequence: CASSLVPGQGQYSYEQYF. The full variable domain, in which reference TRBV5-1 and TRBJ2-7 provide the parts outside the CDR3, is KAGVTQTPRYLIKTRGQQVTLSCSPISGHRSVSWYQQTPGQGLQFLFEYFSETQRNKGNFPGRFSGRQFSNSRSEMNVSTLELGDSALYLCASSLVPGQGQYSYEQYFGPGTRLTVT.

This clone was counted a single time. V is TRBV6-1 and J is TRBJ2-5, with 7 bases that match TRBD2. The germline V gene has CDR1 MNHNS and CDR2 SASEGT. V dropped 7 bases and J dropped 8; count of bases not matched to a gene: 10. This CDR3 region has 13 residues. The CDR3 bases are TGTGCCAGCACTCTAAGGGAGGGTACTACCCAGTACTTC. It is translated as CASTLREGTTQYF.

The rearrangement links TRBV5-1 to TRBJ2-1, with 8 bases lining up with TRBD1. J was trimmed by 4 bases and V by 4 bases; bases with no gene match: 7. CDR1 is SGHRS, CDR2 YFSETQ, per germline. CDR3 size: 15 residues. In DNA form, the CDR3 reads TGCGCCAGCAGCGCCGAGGACAGGGTTTACAATGAGCAGTTCTTC. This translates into CASSAEDRVYNEQFF.

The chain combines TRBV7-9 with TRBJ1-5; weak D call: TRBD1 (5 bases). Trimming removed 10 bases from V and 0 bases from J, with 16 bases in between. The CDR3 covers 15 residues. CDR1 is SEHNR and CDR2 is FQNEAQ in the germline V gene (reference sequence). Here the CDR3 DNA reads TGTGCCAACTGGGAGGGACGATTTAGCAATCAGCCCCAGCATTTT. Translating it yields CANWEGRFSNQPQHF.

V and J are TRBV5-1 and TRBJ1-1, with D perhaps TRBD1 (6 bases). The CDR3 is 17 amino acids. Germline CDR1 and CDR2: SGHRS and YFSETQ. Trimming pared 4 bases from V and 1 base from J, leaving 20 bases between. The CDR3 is CASSPGGLATPNTEAFF. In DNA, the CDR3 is TGCGCCAGCAGCCCCGGGGGGCTGGCCACCCCGAACACTGAAGCTTTCTTT.

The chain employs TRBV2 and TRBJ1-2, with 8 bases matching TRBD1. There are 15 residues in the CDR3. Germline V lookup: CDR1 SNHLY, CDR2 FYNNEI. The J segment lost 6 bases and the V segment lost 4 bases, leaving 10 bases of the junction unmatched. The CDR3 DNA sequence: TGTGCCAGCAGTGGTCGGCAGGGGGCTAGCGATGGCTACACCTTC. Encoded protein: CASSGRQGASDGYTF.

CDR3 coding DNA: TGCGCCAGCAGTGAGGACAGGGTGAACACTGAAGCTTTCTTT. It codes for CASSEDRVNTEAFF. This chain uses TRBV10-2 with TRBJ1-1; 7 bases line up with TRBD1. The CDR3 spans 14 residues. Germline CDR1 and CDR2: WSHSY and SAAADI. With 2 bases clipped from V and 0 bases from J, the junction kept 0 bases outside the gene matches.

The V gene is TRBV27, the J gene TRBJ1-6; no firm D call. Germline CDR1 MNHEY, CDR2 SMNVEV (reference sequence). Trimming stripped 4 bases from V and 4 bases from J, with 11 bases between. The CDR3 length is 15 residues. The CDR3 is CASSYGGVYNSPLHF. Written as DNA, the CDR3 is TGTGCCAGCAGTTACGGCGGGGTGTATAATTCACCCCTCCACTTT.

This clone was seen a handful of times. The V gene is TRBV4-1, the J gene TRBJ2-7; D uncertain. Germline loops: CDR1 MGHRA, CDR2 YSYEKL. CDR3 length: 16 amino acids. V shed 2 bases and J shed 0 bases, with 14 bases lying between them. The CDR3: CASSQLLQTSSYEQYF. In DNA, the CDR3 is TGCGCCAGCAGCCAACTACTACAAACGAGCTCCTACGAGCAGTACTTC.

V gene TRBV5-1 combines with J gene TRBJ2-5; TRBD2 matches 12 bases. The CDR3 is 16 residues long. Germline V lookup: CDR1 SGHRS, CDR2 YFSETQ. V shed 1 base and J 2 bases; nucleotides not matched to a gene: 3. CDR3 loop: CASSLSTSGGQETQYF. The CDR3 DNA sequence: TGCGCCAGCAGCTTGTCCACTAGCGGGGGGCAAGAGACCCAGTACTTC.

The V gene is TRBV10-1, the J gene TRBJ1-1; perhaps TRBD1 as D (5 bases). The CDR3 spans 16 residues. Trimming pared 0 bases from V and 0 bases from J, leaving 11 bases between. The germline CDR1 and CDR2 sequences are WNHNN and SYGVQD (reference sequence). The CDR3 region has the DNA TGCGCCAGCAGTGAGTCGTATGGAGGGGTGAACACTGAAGCTTTCTTT. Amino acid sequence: CASSESYGGVNTEAFF.

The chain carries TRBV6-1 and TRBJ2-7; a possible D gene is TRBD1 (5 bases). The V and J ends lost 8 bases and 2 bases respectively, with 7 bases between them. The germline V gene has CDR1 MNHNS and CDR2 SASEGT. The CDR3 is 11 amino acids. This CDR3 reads CASLTAYEQYV. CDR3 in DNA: TGTGCCAGCCTGACAGCCTACGAGCAGTACGTC.